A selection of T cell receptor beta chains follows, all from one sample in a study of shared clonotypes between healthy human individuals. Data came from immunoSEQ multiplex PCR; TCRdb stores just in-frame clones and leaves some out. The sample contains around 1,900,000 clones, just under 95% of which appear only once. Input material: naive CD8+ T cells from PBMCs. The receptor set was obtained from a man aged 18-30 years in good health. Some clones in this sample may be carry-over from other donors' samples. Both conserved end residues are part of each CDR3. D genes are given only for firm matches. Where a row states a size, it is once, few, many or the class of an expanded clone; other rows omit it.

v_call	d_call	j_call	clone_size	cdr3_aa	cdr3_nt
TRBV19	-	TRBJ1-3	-	CASSATGTFGGNTIYF	TGTGCCAGTAGTGCGACCGGGACGTTCGGAGGAAACACCATATATTTT
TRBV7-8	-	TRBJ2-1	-	CASSLAYSNYNEQFF	TGTGCCAGCAGCTTAGCGTACTCGAATTACAATGAGCAGTTCTTC
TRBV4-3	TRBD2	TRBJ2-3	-	CASSLGTSGITDTQYF	TGCGCCAGCAGCCTGGGGACTAGCGGGATCACAGATACGCAGTATTTT
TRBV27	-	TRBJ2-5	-	CASSFRNRGPSQETQYF	TGTGCCAGCAGTTTCAGAAACCGGGGGCCGAGTCAAGAGACCCAGTACTTC
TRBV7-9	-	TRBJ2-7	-	CASSLSGSYEQYF	TGTGCCAGCAGCTTGTCAGGATCCTACGAGCAGTACTTC
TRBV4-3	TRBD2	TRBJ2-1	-	CASSQDGPVGEGNEQFF	TGCGCCAGCAGCCAAGATGGGCCTGTCGGGGAGGGCAATGAGCAGTTCTTC
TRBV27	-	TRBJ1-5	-	CASSLRVNQPQHF	TGTGCCAGCAGTTTAAGGGTCAATCAGCCCCAGCATTTT
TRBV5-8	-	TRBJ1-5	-	CASSLVPTGDYSNQPQHF	TGTGCCAGCAGCTTGGTTCCGACAGGAGACTATAGCAATCAGCCCCAGCATTTT
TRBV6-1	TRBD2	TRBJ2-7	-	CASRGTSGSIYEQYF	TGTGCCAGCAGAGGGACTAGCGGGAGTATCTACGAGCAGTACTTC
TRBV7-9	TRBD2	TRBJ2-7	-	CASSGLAGVYEQYF	TGTGCCAGCAGTGGACTAGCGGGAGTCTACGAGCAGTACTTC
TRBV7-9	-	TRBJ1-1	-	CASSPPGRTEAFF	TGTGCCAGCAGCCCCCCTGGGCGCACTGAAGCTTTCTTT
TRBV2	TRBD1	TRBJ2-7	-	CASRAALGQGKGEQYF	TGTGCCAGCAGAGCCGCCCTGGGACAGGGGAAGGGCGAGCAGTACTTC
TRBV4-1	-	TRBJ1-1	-	CASSLGGANTEAFF	TGCGCCAGCAGCCTGGGGGGGGCGAACACTGAAGCTTTCTTT
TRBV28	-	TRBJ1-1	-	CASRTGEETEAFF	TGTGCCAGCAGAACAGGAGAGGAAACTGAAGCTTTCTTT
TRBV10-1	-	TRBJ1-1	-	CASSEPSRQQGEAFF	TGCGCCAGCAGTGAGCCTAGCCGTCAACAGGGTGAAGCTTTCTTT
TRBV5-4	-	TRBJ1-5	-	CASSLDSSNQPQHF	TGTGCCAGCAGCTTGGACTCTAGCAATCAGCCCCAGCATTTT
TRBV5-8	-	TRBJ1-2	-	CATSDGIYGYTF	TGTGCCACAAGTGACGGGATCTATGGCTACACCTTC
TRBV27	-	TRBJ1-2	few	CASSLGGSLNYGYTF	TGTGCCAGCAGTTTGGGAGGGAGCCTGAACTATGGCTACACCTTC
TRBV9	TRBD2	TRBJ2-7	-	CASSPPSAGLAGEQYF	TGTGCCAGCAGCCCTCCGTCTGCGGGACTAGCGGGTGAGCAGTACTTC
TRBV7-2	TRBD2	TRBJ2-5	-	CASSPTLRGLAEEETQYF	TGTGCCAGCAGCCCTACCCTTAGGGGACTAGCGGAAGAAGAGACCCAGTACTTC
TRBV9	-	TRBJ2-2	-	CASSELNTGELFF	TGTGCCAGCAGCGAACTAAACACCGGGGAGCTGTTTTTT
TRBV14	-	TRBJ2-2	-	CASSQDWAAILNTGELFF	TGTGCCAGCAGCCAAGATTGGGCAGCGATACTGAACACCGGGGAGCTGTTTTTT
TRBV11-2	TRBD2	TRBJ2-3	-	CASSRLAGNTDTQYF	TGTGCCAGCAGCCGACTAGCGGGGAACACAGATACGCAGTATTTT
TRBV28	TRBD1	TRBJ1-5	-	CASTPAGTGDQPQHF	TGTGCCAGCACTCCTGCCGGGACAGGCGATCAGCCCCAGCATTTT
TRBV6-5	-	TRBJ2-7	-	CASSYYGTHEQYF	TGTGCCAGCAGTTACTACGGAACCCACGAGCAGTACTTC
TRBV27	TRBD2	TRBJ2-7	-	CASSFLPLAGVGSYEQYF	TGTGCCAGCAGTTTTCTCCCTCTAGCGGGAGTCGGCTCCTACGAGCAGTACTTC
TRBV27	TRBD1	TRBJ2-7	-	CASSTGQGAYEQYF	TGTGCCAGCAGCACTGGACAGGGGGCCTACGAGCAGTACTTC
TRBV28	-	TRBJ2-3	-	CASSFPSTSTDTQYF	TGTGCCAGCAGTTTTCCTAGTACTAGCACAGATACGCAGTATTTT
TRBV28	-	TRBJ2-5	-	CASSLQGMETQYF	TGTGCCAGCTCGCTCCAGGGAATGGAGACCCAGTACTTC
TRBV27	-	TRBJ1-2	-	CAAGEYGYTF	TGTGCCGCAGGGGAGTATGGCTACACCTTC
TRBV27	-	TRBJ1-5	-	CASGSLNSNQPQHF	TGTGCCAGCGGAAGCCTTAATAGCAATCAGCCCCAGCATTTT
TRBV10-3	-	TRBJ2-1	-	CAIKLENGEQFF	TGTGCCATCAAGCTAGAAAACGGTGAGCAGTTCTTC
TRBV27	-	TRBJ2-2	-	CASSLFSRARRNTGELFF	TGTGCCAGCAGTTTATTTTCTAGGGCCAGGAGGAACACCGGGGAGCTGTTTTTT
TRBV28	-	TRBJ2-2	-	CASSLSGATGELFF	TGTGCCAGCAGTTTATCAGGGGCTACCGGGGAGCTGTTTTTT
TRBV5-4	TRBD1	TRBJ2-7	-	CASSLVRGQSYEQYF	TGTGCCAGCAGCTTGGTCAGGGGGCAGTCCTACGAGCAGTACTTC
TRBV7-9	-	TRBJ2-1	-	CASSLGLQGRNEQFF	TGTGCCAGCAGCTTAGGGTTGCAGGGGCGGAATGAGCAGTTCTTC
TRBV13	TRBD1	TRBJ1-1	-	CASSSGGGQYFF	TGTGCCAGCAGCTCAGGCGGGGGACAGTATTTCTTT
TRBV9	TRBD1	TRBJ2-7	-	CASSVGDRFYEQYF	TGTGCCAGCAGCGTAGGGGACAGATTTTACGAGCAGTACTTC
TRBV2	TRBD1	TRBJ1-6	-	CAGGDSLASPLHF	TGTGCCGGGGGGGACAGCTTGGCATCACCCCTCCACTTT
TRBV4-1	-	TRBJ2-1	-	CASSQVARDSSYNEQFF	TGCGCCAGCAGCCAAGTGGCCCGGGATTCCTCCTACAATGAGCAGTTCTTC
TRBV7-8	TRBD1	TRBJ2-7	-	CASFRQGAGEQYF	TGTGCCAGCTTCCGGCAGGGGGCGGGCGAGCAGTACTTC
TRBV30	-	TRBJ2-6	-	CAWSVWVTGANVLTF	TGTGCCTGGAGTGTATGGGTAACCGGGGCCAACGTCCTGACTTTC
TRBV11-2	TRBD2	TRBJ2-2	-	CASSFFAGGFTGELFF	TGTGCCAGCAGCTTCTTTGCGGGGGGATTTACCGGGGAGCTGTTTTTT
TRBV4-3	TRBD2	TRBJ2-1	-	CASSQQTSGRGIGNEQFF	TGCGCCAGCAGCCAACAGACTAGCGGGAGAGGGATAGGCAATGAGCAGTTCTTC
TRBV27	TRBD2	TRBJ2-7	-	CASSLFPTSGYEQYF	TGTGCCAGCAGTTTATTCCCGACTAGCGGCTACGAGCAGTACTTC
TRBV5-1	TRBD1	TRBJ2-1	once	CASSLGDRESYNEQFF	TGCGCCAGCAGCTTGGGGGACAGGGAGTCCTACAATGAGCAGTTCTTC
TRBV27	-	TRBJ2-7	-	CASSFQGSYEQYF	TGTGCCAGCAGTTTCCAGGGATCCTACGAGCAGTACTTC
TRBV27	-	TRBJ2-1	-	CASSTPTGTLNNEQFF	TGTGCCAGCAGTACCCCGACCGGGACGCTGAACAATGAGCAGTTCTTC
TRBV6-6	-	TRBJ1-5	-	CASSYSIEARQPQHF	TGTGCCAGCAGTTACTCTATAGAGGCCCGCCAGCCCCAGCATTTT
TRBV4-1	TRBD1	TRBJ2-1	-	CASSQEPPGQYYNEQFF	TGCGCCAGCAGCCAAGAACCGCCGGGACAGTACTACAATGAGCAGTTCTTC
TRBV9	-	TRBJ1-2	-	CASSLGTVQGYTF	TGTGCCAGCAGCCTTGGAACAGTTCAAGGCTACACCTTC
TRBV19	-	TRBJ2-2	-	CASRTTGTTGELFF	TGTGCCAGCAGGACCACCGGAACCACCGGGGAGCTGTTTTTT
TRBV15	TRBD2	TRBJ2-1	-	CATGEREGSYNEQFF	TGTGCCACCGGGGAGCGGGAGGGATCCTACAATGAGCAGTTCTTC
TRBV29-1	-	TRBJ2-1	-	CSVRTGLYNEQFF	TGCAGCGTTCGAACTGGCCTATACAATGAGCAGTTCTTC